Listed here are 9 T cell receptor beta chains from one sample, sequenced in a study of beta chain features in type 1 diabetes. No antigen has been identified for these receptors. Investigators reverse transcribed all isolated RNA, so they sequenced expressed TCRB transcripts. Only in-frame clones appear in the TCRdb table, and some are missing; sequencing was by immunoSEQ multiplex PCR. This table has 250,000 or so clones, roughly 20% appearing once. Study findings and constraints: A moderate, significant TCRB CDR3 shortening appeared in type 1 diabetes across four CD4+ subsets.

The sequencing sample was made of naive CD4+ T cells from blood. All receptors come from a woman in her forties with type 1 diabetes.

This rearrangement joins TRBV9 to TRBJ2-5, with TRBD2 as a possible D gene (7 bases). Germline V gene sequence: CDR1 SGDLS, CDR2 YYNGEE. V lost 3 bases to trimming and J lost 7 bases, with 19 bases between them. The CDR3 has 15 residues. The CDR3 loop is CASSAEGGAQGTQYF. In DNA form, the CDR3 reads TGTGCCAGCAGCGCCGAGGGGGGGGCCCAGGGGACCCAGTACTTC.

This clone was counted between two and nine times. The gene calls are TRBV13 and TRBJ2-1, with 7 nucleotides matching TRBD2. CDR3 size: 14 residues. The V gene end was trimmed by 5 bases and the J gene end by 10 bases; junction bases not matched to a gene: 11. Looked up from germline, CDR1 is PRHDT and CDR2 is FYEKMQ (reference sequence). The CDR3 is CASSHGTRGEEQFF. Written as DNA, the CDR3 is TGTGCCAGCAGCCATGGGACTCGGGGGGAGGAGCAGTTCTTC.

The gene calls are TRBV7-9 and TRBJ1-2; 9 bases match TRBD1. V lost 4 bases, J lost 6 bases, and 3 bases stayed unmatched. The CDR3 is 13 residues long. CDR1 and CDR2 from the germline V gene are SEHNR and FQNEAQ (reference sequence). The CDR3 loop is CASSSGQGHGYTF. CDR3 nucleotides: TGTGCCAGCAGCTCGGGACAGGGCCATGGCTACACCTTC.

The table lists this clone with a few counts. V gene TRBV30 combines with J gene TRBJ2-7, with 9 bases lining up with TRBD1. The CDR3 is 13 residues long. Unmatched junction bases numbered 5, after V lost 8 bases and J lost 0 bases. Germline V gene sequence: CDR1 GTSNPN, CDR2 SVGIG (reference sequence). The chain's CDR3 is CAAGQGRSYEQYF. The DNA of the CDR3 is TGTGCCGCCGGACAGGGGCGCTCCTACGAGCAGTACTTC.

This chain joins TRBV18 and TRBJ2-5; the D gene is possibly TRBD1 (5 bases). This CDR3 contains 13 residues. Germline CDR1 KGHSH, CDR2 LQKENI. Trimming took 3 bases from V and 1 from J, leaving 6 bases between them. The CDR3 bases are TGTGCCAGCTCACCGGACACCCAAGAGACCCAGTACTTC. Its translation is CASSPDTQETQYF.

This clone appeared a few times. CDR3 in DNA: TGTGCCAGCAGCTTAAGACTAGCGGGGCAAGAGACCCAGTACTTC. This gives the protein CASSLRLAGQETQYF. This sequence joins TRBV5-4 and TRBJ2-5, with TRBD2 matching over 11 bases. Germline CDR1 reads SGHNT; CDR2 reads YYREEE (reference sequence). Trimming cost V 2 bases and J 2 bases; bases outside gene matches: 2. The CDR3 runs to 15 residues.

This chain joins TRBV7-9 and TRBJ1-1, with unresolved D. CDR1 and CDR2 from the germline V gene are SEHNR and FQNEAQ (reference sequence). V was pared by 3 bases and J by 5 bases, with 13 bases between. The CDR3 spans 14 residues. The CDR3 DNA sequence: TGTGCCAGCAGCTTGATGAGGGTAGGAACTGAAGCTTTCTTT. Amino acids: CASSLMRVGTEAFF.

This clone appeared a few times. The chain combines TRBV7-2 with TRBJ1-1; unclear D gene. This CDR3 is 13 amino acids long. V was clipped by 3 bases and J by 3 bases, with 8 bases between them. CDR1 SGHTA and CDR2 FQGNSA come from the germline V gene. The CDR3 DNA sequence: TGTGCCAGCAGCTTTGACGGAGACACTGAAGCTTTCTTT. Amino acids: CASSFDGDTEAFF.

This clone has a handful of counts. The rearrangement links TRBV5-4 to TRBJ1-2; tentatively, D is TRBD1 (6 bases). Looked up from germline, CDR1 is SGHNT and CDR2 is YYREEE (reference sequence). The CDR3 is 14 residues long. Between the trimmed V and J ends, which lost 5 bases and 0 bases, there was a span of 11 bases. CDR3 loop: CASRGGPPNYGYTF. CDR3 coding DNA: TGTGCCAGCAGAGGGGGACCCCCTAACTATGGCTACACCTTC.